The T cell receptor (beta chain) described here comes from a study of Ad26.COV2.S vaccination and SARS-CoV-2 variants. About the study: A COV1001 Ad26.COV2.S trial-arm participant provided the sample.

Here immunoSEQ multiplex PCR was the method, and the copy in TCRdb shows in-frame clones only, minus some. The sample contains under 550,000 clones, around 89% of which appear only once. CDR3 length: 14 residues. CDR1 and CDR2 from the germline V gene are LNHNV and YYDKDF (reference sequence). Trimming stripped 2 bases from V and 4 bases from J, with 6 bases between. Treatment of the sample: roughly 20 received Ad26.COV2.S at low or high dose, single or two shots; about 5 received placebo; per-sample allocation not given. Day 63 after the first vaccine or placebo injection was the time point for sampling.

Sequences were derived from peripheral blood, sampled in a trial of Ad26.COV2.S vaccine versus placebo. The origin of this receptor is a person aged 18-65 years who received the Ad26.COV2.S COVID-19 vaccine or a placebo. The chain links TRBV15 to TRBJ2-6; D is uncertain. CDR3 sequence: CATSRSTGANVLTF. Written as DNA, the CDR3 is TGTGCCACCAGCAGAAGTACCGGGGCCAACGTCCTGACTTTC.